Sequencing of this TCR beta chain was carried out in a study of blood T cell repertoires in COVID-19. About the study: The samples span acute and convalescent COVID-19 from the United States, Italy and Spain. The cDNA or gDNA used as material had been derived from T cells, B-cell-depleted T cells, or PBMCs.

Original handling: Amplifying reference gene primers gave estimates of nucleated cell counts. Generated by immunoSEQ multiplex PCR, the TCRdb table keeps only in-frame clones and is missing some. V, J and clone size are those of that table, while D and trimming were read from the DNA. Among around 57,000 clones listed, around nine tenths were seen once. The TCR was taken from a woman of 80 years or more with active COVID-19. What was sequenced was peripheral blood.

DNA for the CDR3: TGTGCCATCAGTGAGTCCGGGACAGGGGGACAAGAGACCCAGTACTTC. Translating it yields CAISESGTGGQETQYF. V and J are TRBV10-3 and TRBJ2-5; TRBD1 agrees at 11 bases. With V trimmed by 0 bases and J by 2 bases, 2 bases remained unmatched. Germline CDR1 reads ENHRY; CDR2 reads SYGVKD. The CDR3 length is 16 residues.